The entry below gives a single TCR beta chain sequence along with its context. Its antigen is still unknown. This table comes from immunoSEQ multiplex PCR, and its TCRdb copy is limited to in-frame clones, with some not included. The table includes roughly 400,000 clones, 90% detected once. The sample belongs to a study of Ad26.COV2.S vaccination and SARS-CoV-2 variants. Looking at the study overall: Intramuscular Ad26.COV2.S doses were given once or twice, 56 days apart.

Stated treatment: about 20 received Ad26.COV2.S at low or high dose, single or two shots; 5 received placebo; per-sample allocation not given. Day 63 following the first vaccine or placebo injection was when the samples were taken. What was given as vaccine was an Ad26 vector encoding Wuhan-strain SARS-CoV-2 spike. Whole-study findings and limits: After vaccination, reports described spike-specific CD8+ and CD4+ T cell responses as showing substantial breadth. Researchers cautioned that TCR breadth and depth analyses may have underestimated total T cell responses.

V was pared by 1 base and J by 0 bases, with 8 bases of the junction left unmatched. This CDR3 is 18 amino acids long. Germline V gene lookup returns CDR1 KGHSH and CDR2 LQKENI. The chain carries TRBV18 and TRBJ2-3; 9 bases fit TRBD1. The sequence derives from a person between 18 and 65 years old who received the Ad26.COV2.S COVID-19 vaccine or a placebo. The starting material was peripheral blood, obtained in a trial of Ad26.COV2.S vaccine versus placebo. CDR3 protein: CASSPLADRGPSTDTQYF. CDR3 DNA: TGTGCCAGCTCACCACTAGCGGACAGGGGTCCTAGCACAGATACGCAGTATTTT.